This T cell receptor beta chain is from a study of blood T cells in healthy people across ages. This clonotype was counted between two and nine times. At one of its ends the junction is not consistent with the germline gene, which may arise from a read error. The second PCR ran about 6 to 11 cycles with a sample-barcoded 5' primer and J-beta primers. MiXCR, applied by TCRdb to the 5' RACE reads, yields one record per CDR3 protein. The repertoire has roughly 1.5 million distinct CDR3 sequences, approximately 42% of them found once; the top ten carry 4%. The length of the CDR3 is 15 residues. Germline V gene sequence: CDR1 SSHAT, CDR2 FNYEAQ (reference sequence).

The receptor was isolated from a woman between 18 and 30 years old in good health. The chain joins TRBV7-7 to TRBJ2-5; D gene ambiguous. Sample: blood. The CDR3 region has the DNA TGTGCTAGCAGCTTAGGTCCGATTGGGCCCTCAGAGCAGTACTTC. It is translated as CASSLGPIGPSEQYF.